This T cell receptor beta chain was found in a study of blood T cell repertoires in COVID-19. Using immunoSEQ multiplex PCR, the repertoire was profiled, and TCRdb retains in-frame clones only, with some absent. The sample has 100,000 to 150,000 clones, approximately 86% seen once. Germline values: CDR1 SGHTS, CDR2 YDEGEE. Trimming took 6 bases from V and 2 from J; bases not matched to a gene: 4. CDR3 length: 14 residues. The material sequenced was PBMCs or T cells enriched from blood (not recorded which). V usage is TRBV5-8 and J usage is TRBJ1-2; 10 bases map to TRBD1. This clonotype originated in a woman between 45 and 60 years old who had recovered from COVID-19. The CDR3 is CASTSGQGNYGYTF. CDR3 nucleotides: TGTGCCAGCACGTCGGGACAGGGGAACTATGGCTACACCTTC.